This T cell receptor (beta chain) was documented in a study of cytomegalovirus exposure and HLA in healthy donors. The CDR3 runs to 12 residues. V lost 4 bases and J 4 bases, leaving 10 bases between the germline ends. Germline CDR1 reads GTSNPN; CDR2 reads SVGIG (reference sequence). PCR involved 60 Vbeta and 13 Jbeta primers. Libraries were prepared by immunoSEQ multiplex PCR; TCRdb keeps only in-frame clonotypes and omits some of them. In the table there are over 50,000 clones, more than 75% of which are singletons. Sequenced material: PBMCs. V and J are TRBV30 and TRBJ1-1, with D unresolved. The receptor comes from a man aged 18 to 29 in good health and CMV-seronegative. CDR3 DNA sequence: TGTGCCTGGAACCAGGCCAGCACTGAAGCTTTCTTT. Encoded protein: CAWNQASTEAFF.